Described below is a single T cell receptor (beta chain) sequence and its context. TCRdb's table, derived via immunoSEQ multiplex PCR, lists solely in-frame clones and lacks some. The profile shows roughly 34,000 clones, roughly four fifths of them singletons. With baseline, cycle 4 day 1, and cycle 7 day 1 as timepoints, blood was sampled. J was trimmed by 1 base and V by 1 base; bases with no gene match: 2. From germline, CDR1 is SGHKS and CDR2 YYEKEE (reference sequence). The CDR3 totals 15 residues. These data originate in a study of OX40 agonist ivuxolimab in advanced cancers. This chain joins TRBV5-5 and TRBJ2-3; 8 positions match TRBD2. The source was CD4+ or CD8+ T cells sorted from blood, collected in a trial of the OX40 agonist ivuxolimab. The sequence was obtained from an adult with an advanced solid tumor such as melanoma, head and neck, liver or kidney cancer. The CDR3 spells CASSLSGRGTDTQYF. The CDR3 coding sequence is TGTGCCAGCAGCTTGAGCGGGAGAGGCACAGATACGCAGTATTTT.